This T cell receptor beta chain originates from a study of cytomegalovirus exposure and HLA in healthy donors. Germline CDR1 and CDR2: SGHTS and YDEGEE. CDR3 length: 16 amino acids. V lost 3 bases to trimming and J lost 4 bases; unmatched junction nucleotides: 10. This clone was recorded once. Amplification used 60 Vbeta primers and 13 Jbeta primers. The method was immunoSEQ multiplex PCR; TCRdb's version includes in-frame clones alone and lacks a portion of them. This sample yields roughly 120,000 clones, of which about four fifths are seen a single time; roughly 23% belongs to the top ten. This clonotype was sampled from a man aged 25 to 40 in good health and CMV-seropositive. The gene calls are TRBV5-8 and TRBJ1-1; 9 bases are a match to TRBD1. The sequenced sample was PBMCs. The CDR3 spells CASSWDRVGVGTEAFF. In nucleotides, the CDR3 is TGTGCCAGCAGCTGGGACAGGGTAGGGGTGGGCACTGAAGCTTTCTTT.